A single T cell receptor beta chain is shown here with its context. Its specificity is unknown. The CDR3 has 13 amino acids. Germline assignment: CDR1 SGHTA and CDR2 FQGTGA. V lost 5 bases and J lost 5, with 11 bases in between. The investigators reverse transcribed all of the isolated RNA, so they sequenced expressed TCRB transcripts. TCRdb's copy holds only in-frame clones and misses some; the assay was immunoSEQ multiplex PCR. The sample lists 250,000 to 300,000 clones, more than 13% occurring once. This sample is drawn from a study of beta chain features in type 1 diabetes. Study results and limitations: TCRB CDR3s from Type 1 diabetes patients were moderately but significantly shorter in all four CD4+ subsets. Within the patient group, naive, central memory and Treg TCRB repertoires appeared more similar to each other than within healthy donors.

The V gene is TRBV7-3, the J gene TRBJ2-3; D might be TRBD2 (7 bases). This sequence was found in a man aged 25 to 45 with type 1 diabetes. The sample consisted of naive CD4+ T cells from blood. The CDR3 sequence: CASSRGGRDTQYF. As DNA, the CDR3 is TGTGCCAGCAGCAGGGGGGGTCGAGATACGCAGTATTTT. The whole variable domain, filled in from reference TRBV7-3 and TRBJ2-3, reads GAGVSQTPSNKVTEKGKYVELRCDPISGHTALYWYRQSLGQGPEFLIYFQGTGAADDSGLPNDRFFAVRPEGSVSTLKIQRTERGDSAVYLCASSRGGRDTQYFGPGTRLTVL.